These T cell receptor beta chains were read from a single sample in a study of control samples from healthy donors and cancer patients. Assay used: immunoSEQ multiplex PCR; TCRdb lists only in-frame clones, some missing. This table holds roughly 130,000 clones, roughly 90% found once. Sequencing was performed on blood. The receptors derive from a man aged 45 to 65 in good health. Each CDR3 is given with its conserved first and last residue. A D gene is named only where the DNA matches it firmly. Rows give clone size only sometimes, using once, few, many, or a class for an expanded clone.

clone size	V gene	CDR3 length	J gene	D gene	CDR3 protein	CDR3 DNA
NA	TRBV24-1	14	TRBJ1-2	TRBD1	CATSRTGGFDGYTF	TGTGCCACCAGTCGGACAGGGGGCTTCGATGGCTACACCTTC
NA	TRBV5-1	14	TRBJ1-5	NA	CASSLDGYNQPQHF	TGCGCCAGCAGCTTGGACGGATACAATCAGCCCCAGCATTTT
NA	TRBV10-3	14	TRBJ1-3	NA	CAIRPQGGGNTIYF	TGTGCCATCAGGCCTCAGGGAGGTGGAAACACCATATATTTT
few	TRBV21-1	14	TRBJ1-2	NA	CASSKDPGGNGYTF	TGTGCCAGCAGCAAGGATCCAGGGGGCAATGGCTACACCTTC
NA	TRBV27	13	TRBJ1-1	NA	CASTGALNTEAFF	TGTGCCAGCACAGGGGCCCTGAACACTGAAGCTTTCTTT
few	TRBV7-6	16	TRBJ2-2	NA	CASSPRTDSNTGELFF	TGTGCCAGCAGCCCTAGGACAGATTCGAACACCGGGGAGCTGTTTTTT
NA	TRBV19	14	TRBJ2-1	TRBD2	CASSYAGGYNEQFF	TGTGCCAGTAGTTATGCGGGGGGATACAATGAGCAGTTCTTC
NA	TRBV13	15	TRBJ2-3	NA	CASSSGGTRGDTQYF	TGTGCCAGCAGCTCAGGGGGGACTAGAGGCGATACGCAGTATTTT
NA	TRBV9	16	TRBJ2-2	TRBD2	CASSGIAGGDTGELFF	TGTGCCAGCAGCGGAATAGCGGGGGGCGACACCGGGGAGCTGTTTTTT
once	TRBV24-1	16	TRBJ2-3	NA	CATSANPGFSTDTQYF	TGTGCCACCAGTGCCAATCCTGGTTTTAGTACAGATACGCAGTATTTT
NA	TRBV11-3	17	TRBJ2-5	NA	CASSFGHGGSSQETQYF	TGTGCCAGCAGTTTCGGGCATGGCGGGTCGTCTCAAGAGACCCAGTACTTC
NA	TRBV28	15	TRBJ2-3	NA	CASSPGSQGPDTQYF	TGTGCCAGCAGTCCGGGGTCTCAGGGGCCAGATACGCAGTATTTT
NA	TRBV19	11	TRBJ2-1	NA	CASSTSMEQFF	TGTGCCAGTAGTACGTCGATGGAGCAGTTCTTC
once	TRBV4-2	16	TRBJ2-1	NA	CASSHNYPPRGNEQFF	TGTGCCAGCAGCCACAACTACCCCCCTCGGGGCAATGAGCAGTTCTTC
once	TRBV27	14	TRBJ2-2	NA	CASTLAGGIGELFF	TGTGCCAGCACACTGGCAGGGGGGATCGGGGAGCTGTTTTTT
NA	TRBV12-5	16	TRBJ1-4	TRBD1	CASGSGTVEGGEKLFF	TGTGCTAGTGGTTCCGGGACAGTCGAGGGGGGTGAAAAACTGTTTTTT
NA	TRBV14	15	TRBJ2-2	NA	CASSQAQDGPGELFF	TGTGCCAGCAGCCAAGCTCAGGATGGGCCCGGGGAGCTGTTTTTT
NA	TRBV9	17	TRBJ2-7	TRBD2	CASSVDPERGGLYEQYF	TGTGCCAGCAGCGTAGACCCAGAGCGGGGGGGCCTCTACGAGCAGTACTTC